A single sample is the source of the 2 T cell receptor beta chains below, sequenced in a study of spatial heterogeneity in lung cancer. Indicated time point: sample taken at primary tumor resection. Each CDR3 protein gets one entry after TCRdb re-called the 5' RACE reads with MiXCR. The sample contains some 80,000 distinct CDR3 sequences, approximately 8.1% of which appear only once. This sample comprised PBMCs, obtained at surgery. The receptors come from a male donor with early-stage non-small cell lung cancer.

This clonotype was seen repeatedly, ten times or more. The chain couples TRBV28 to TRBJ1-2; unclear D gene. V lost 1 base to trimming and J lost 4 bases, with 10 bases between them. CDR1 MDHEN and CDR2 SYDVKM come from the germline V gene. The CDR3 is 14 residues long. Here the CDR3 reads CASSLSPGLYGYTF. DNA of the CDR3: TGTGCCAGCAGTTTATCCCCCGGCCTCTATGGCTACACCTTC.

This clonotype was counted a few times. The chain uses TRBV7-9 and TRBJ2-7; the match to TRBD2 covers 10 bases. Germline assignment: CDR1 SEHNR and CDR2 FQNEAQ (reference sequence). The J segment lost 1 base and the V segment lost 5 bases, leaving 8 bases of the junction unmatched. The CDR3 runs to 16 residues. Written as DNA, the CDR3 is TGTGCCAGCAGCCACCCTAGCGGGAGAGGTTCCTACGAGCAGTACTTC. This sequence encodes CASSHPSGRGSYEQYF.